These 32 T cell receptor beta chains originate from one sample sequenced in a study of control samples from healthy donors and cancer patients (dated by TCRdb to 2020 to 2021). The library relied on the immunoSEQ multiplex PCR assay. TCRdb holds this immuneACCESS table with in-frame rearrangements only. Some clones are missing; in checked studies, unresolved V genes explain under half, and the rest has no known cause. This sample holds about 50,000 clones; 94% were observed only once. The ten largest account for 3% to 4% of the sample. Material: blood. These receptors came from a man aged 25 to 45 in good health.

This clone came up once. The chain recombines TRBV5-4 with TRBJ2-3; 14 bases are a match to TRBD2. Germline CDR1 reads SGHNT; CDR2 reads YYREEE (reference sequence). The CDR3 loop spans 15 amino acids. Losses at the gene ends were 7 bases for V and 4 bases for J; bases not matched to a gene: 5. CDR3 residues: CASWTSGRFADTQYF. CDR3 nucleotides: TGTGCCAGCTGGACTAGCGGGAGGTTTGCAGATACGCAGTATTTT.

This clone was seen only a few times. The chain is built from TRBV7-8 and TRBJ1-1, with D tentatively TRBD1 (5 bases). Germline V gene lookup returns CDR1 SGHVS and CDR2 FQNEAQ. V gave up 3 bases and J gave up 6 bases, with 8 bases separating them. This CDR3 is built from 12 residues. The CDR3 loop reads CASSFLQAEAFF. The CDR3 DNA follows: TGTGCCAGCAGCTTCCTACAGGCTGAAGCTTTCTTT.

The rearrangement links TRBV7-3 to TRBJ2-1; D is unresolved. V lost 2 bases, J lost 1 base, and 9 bases lay in between. This CDR3 region has 15 residues. Germline V gives CDR1 SGHTA, CDR2 FQGTGA. As DNA, the CDR3 is TGTGCCAGCAGCTTAGTCCATGGGTCCTACAATGAGCAGTTCTTC. This codes for CASSLVHGSYNEQFF.

This sequence joins TRBV5-5 and TRBJ1-1; unclear D gene. The CDR3 length is 13 residues. Between the trimmed V and J ends, which lost 0 bases and 0 bases, there was a span of 3 bases. Germline V gives CDR1 SGHKS, CDR2 YYEKEE (reference sequence). The DNA of the CDR3 is TGTGCCAGCAGCTTGGGGCTGAACACTGAAGCTTTCTTT. As protein: CASSLGLNTEAFF.

The V gene is TRBV2, the J gene TRBJ1-5, with D possibly TRBD1 on 5 matching bases. Trimming took 3 bases from V and 1 from J, leaving 10 bases between them. This CDR3 spans 15 amino acids. CDR1 is SNHLY and CDR2 is FYNNEI in the germline V gene. The CDR3 here is CASSDGRASNQPQHF. The DNA of the CDR3 is TGTGCCAGCAGTGACGGCAGGGCGAGCAATCAGCCCCAGCATTTT.

V is TRBV6-5 and J is TRBJ1-3; D gene uncertain. Germline lookup yields CDR1 MNHEY and CDR2 SVGAGI. Deletions cut 2 bases from V and 4 bases from J, with 3 bases between. The CDR3 extends over 12 amino acids. The CDR3 region has the DNA TGTGCCAGCAGTTACCCCGGAAACACCATATATTTT. Amino acids: CASSYPGNTIYF.

This clone was counted once. This chain links TRBV5-5 with TRBJ2-3, with unresolved D. Germline values: CDR1 SGHKS, CDR2 YYEKEE (reference sequence). The CDR3 totals 15 residues. V dropped 6 bases and J dropped 1 base, with 15 bases sitting between them. The CDR3 reads CASTYHRTGTDTQYF. CDR3 nucleotide sequence: TGTGCCAGCACCTACCATCGGACGGGCACAGATACGCAGTATTTT.

The chain links TRBV5-1 to TRBJ1-2, with a tentative D call TRBD1 (6 bases). The CDR3 contains 13 residues. V was shortened by 4 bases and J by 4 bases, with 11 bases between the two germline ends. The germline gives CDR1 SGHRS, CDR2 YFSETQ. This chain's CDR3 is CASSDTGSYGYTF. CDR3 in DNA: TGCGCCAGCAGCGATACAGGGAGCTATGGCTACACCTTC.

This clone appeared once. In the same sample, other DNA sequences code for this CDR3. V usage is TRBV9 and J usage is TRBJ1-1; D remains ambiguous. Trimming cost V 0 bases and J 5 bases, with 5 bases left between them. The CDR3 loop spans 12 amino acids. Germline assignment: CDR1 SGDLS and CDR2 YYNGEE. The CDR3 region is CASSVGDTEAFF. The CDR3, as DNA: TGTGCCAGCAGCGTAGGGGATACTGAAGCTTTCTTT. The full variable domain, with the rest looked up from reference TRBV9 and TRBJ1-1, is DSGVTQTPKHLITATGQRVTLRCSPRSGDLSVYWYQQSLDQGLQFLIQYYNGEERAKGNILERFSAQQFPDLHSELNLSSLELGDSALYFCASSVGDTEAFFGQGTRLTVV.

DNA of the CDR3: TGTGCCAGCAGCCTTGACAGAGACGGAGCTTTCTTT. Translation: CASSLDRDGAFF. V gene TRBV4-2 combines with J gene TRBJ1-1; a possible D gene is TRBD1 (5 bases). CDR1 and CDR2 (germline): LGHNA, YNFKEQ. V was clipped by 4 bases and J by 10 bases, with 13 bases between them. The CDR3 spans 12 residues.

This sequence joins TRBV28 and TRBJ1-1; possible D gene TRBD1, 6 bases. The V end was cut by 3 bases, the J end by 0 bases, with 14 bases between. CDR1 is MDHEN, CDR2 SYDVKM, per germline. The CDR3 has 16 residues. The CDR3 protein is CASSLRQDIMNTEAFF. The CDR3 DNA follows: TGTGCCAGCAGTTTGAGACAGGACATCATGAACACTGAAGCTTTCTTT.

The rearrangement links TRBV7-8 to TRBJ1-5; D perhaps matches TRBD1 (5 bases). V gave up 1 base and J gave up 0 bases, with 10 bases separating them. Germline CDR1 SGHVS, CDR2 FQNEAQ. CDR3 length equals 16 residues. The DNA for the CDR3 is TGTGCCAGCAGCTTAGGGGGCGGAAATAGCAATCAGCCCCAGCATTTT. Translating gives CASSLGGGNSNQPQHF.

This clone was counted a single time. The chain uses TRBV19 and TRBJ2-7, with TRBD1 matching over 9 bases. V lost 9 bases, J lost 6 bases, and 6 bases stayed unmatched. This CDR3 has 12 amino acids. CDR1 and CDR2 from the germline V gene are LNHDA and SQIVND (reference sequence). CDR3 coding DNA: TGTGCCAGCACAGGGGGCGAACCCGAGCAGTACTTC. It specifies CASTGGEPEQYF.

The count of this clone is one. CDR3 sequence reads: CASSQVGDHNGYTF. In DNA, the CDR3 is TGCGCCAGCAGCCAAGTAGGGGACCACAATGGCTACACCTTC. The chain couples TRBV4-1 to TRBJ1-2, with D possibly matching TRBD1 (5 bases). The CDR3 runs to 14 residues. The V gene lost 1 base and the J gene lost 6 bases, with 12 bases spanning the gap. CDR1 and CDR2 (germline): MGHRA, YSYEKL.

V gene TRBV24-1 combines with J gene TRBJ2-7; D may match TRBD1 or TRBD2 (6 bases each). Germline CDR1 and CDR2: KGHDR and SFDVKD. This CDR3 is built from 13 residues. V lost 10 bases and J lost 2, with 14 bases in between. The DNA of the CDR3 is TGTGCCACAAGGCCGGGGGCCCCCTACGAGCAGTACTTC. Protein: CATRPGAPYEQYF.

The rearrangement uses TRBV10-1 and TRBJ1-1; D is unresolved. Germline V gene data show CDR1 as WNHNN and CDR2 as SYGVQD (reference sequence). The CDR3 is 10 amino acids. Trimming took 9 bases from V and 7 from J, leaving 9 bases between them. The CDR3: CARGSVEAFF. The CDR3 nucleotides are TGCGCCAGAGGTTCGGTTGAAGCTTTCTTT.

This rearrangement joins TRBV30 to TRBJ1-2, with TRBD1 as a possible D gene (6 bases). The CDR3 totals 14 residues. Trimming shortened V by 0 bases and J by 4 bases, and 12 bases separated the two germline ends. CDR1 is GTSNPN and CDR2 is SVGIG in the germline V gene (reference sequence). CDR3: CAWSVGGGSYGYTF. The CDR3 bases are TGTGCCTGGAGTGTCGGAGGGGGGAGCTATGGCTACACCTTC.

The chain employs TRBV27 and TRBJ2-1, with 8 bases aligning to TRBD2. Germline CDR1 and CDR2: MNHEY and SMNVEV (reference sequence). Trimming at V came to 10 bases and at J to 10 bases, leaving 18 bases not matched to a gene. The length of the CDR3 is 15 residues. CDR3 bases: TGTGCCACCAGGGCGGTAGCGGGAAGATCCCCCGAGCAGTTCTTC. Translating it yields CATRAVAGRSPEQFF.

The rearrangement joins TRBV5-6 to TRBJ1-2; D perhaps matches TRBD1 (5 bases). Germline V gene lookup returns CDR1 SGHDT and CDR2 YYEEEE. The CDR3 has 14 amino acids. Trimming took off 0 bases at V and 2 bases at J, with 8 bases between the two ends. This CDR3 is CASSLETENYGYTF. CDR3 nucleotide sequence: TGTGCCAGCAGCTTGGAGACAGAAAACTATGGCTACACCTTC.

This sequence joins TRBV5-6 and TRBJ2-4; D possibly corresponds to TRBD1 (6 bases). V was pared by 1 base and J by 5 bases, with 13 bases between. Germline CDR1 SGHDT, CDR2 YYEEEE. This CDR3 has 15 residues. Here the CDR3 reads CASSLSHRDQNIQYF. CDR3 nucleotide sequence: TGTGCCAGCAGCTTGTCCCACAGGGACCAAAACATTCAGTACTTC.

This chain joins TRBV5-1 and TRBJ1-2; D remains ambiguous. The ends were cut back, 0 bases at V and 4 bases at J, with 10 bases in the middle. This CDR3 region has 14 residues. Per germline, CDR1 SGHRS and CDR2 YFSETQ. For the CDR3, the DNA is TGCGCCAGCAGCTTGGGTTCAGGCGTCTATGGCTACACCTTC. It codes for CASSLGSGVYGYTF. Combining the CDR3 with reference TRBV5-1 and TRBJ1-2 gives the whole variable domain KAGVTQTPRYLIKTRGQQVTLSCSPISGHRSVSWYQQTPGQGLQFLFEYFSETQRNKGNFPGRFSGRQFSNSRSEMNVSTLELGDSALYLCASSLGSGVYGYTFGSGTRLTVV.

This chain links TRBV5-1 with TRBJ1-2, with TRBD1 matching 7 bases. The CDR3 loop spans 12 amino acids. V shed 4 bases, J shed 5 bases, and the junction held 2 bases outside the gene matches. CDR1 SGHRS and CDR2 YFSETQ come from the germline V gene. Here the CDR3 reads CASSGDRYGYTF. The CDR3, as DNA: TGCGCCAGCAGCGGGGACAGATATGGCTACACCTTC.

About this clone: Relative to the germline gene, one junction end is altered; a read error may explain this. V and J are TRBV5-4 and TRBJ1-6, with D possibly TRBD1 on 6 matching bases. The germline V gene encodes CDR1 SGHNT and CDR2 YYREEE (reference sequence). CDR3 length: 15 residues. DNA for the CDR3: TGTGCCAGCAGCGTACAGGGAATTCACAATTCACCCCCCCACTTT. It translates to CASSVQGIHNSPPHF. Together with reference TRBV5-4 and TRBJ1-6, the CDR3 gives the full variable domain: ETGVTQSPTHLIKTRGQQVTLRCSSQSGHNTVSWYQQALGQGPQFIFQYYREEENGRGNFPPRFSGLQFPNYSSELNVNALELDDSALYLCASSVQGIHNSPPHFGNGTRLTVT.

CDR3 loop: CASSQTRGGDEQFF. CDR3 coding DNA: TGTGCCAGCAGCCAAACCAGGGGAGGGGATGAGCAGTTCTTC. The V and J genes are TRBV4-2 and TRBJ2-1; TRBD2 might be the D (7 bases). The CDR3 contains 14 residues. CDR1 is LGHNA and CDR2 is YNFKEQ in the germline V gene. V was pared by 2 bases and J by 8 bases, with 13 bases between.

The CDR3 nucleotides are TGTGCCACCGGGCAGGGCGCCAATCAGCCCCAGCATTTT. It codes for CATGQGANQPQHF. V is TRBV6-5 and J is TRBJ1-5; TRBD1 is a possible D gene (5 bases). This CDR3 spans 13 amino acids. Germline CDR1 is MNHEY and CDR2 is SVGAGI. V gave up 10 bases and J gave up 3 bases, with 13 bases separating them.

This sequence joins TRBV9 and TRBJ2-1; D is possibly TRBD2 (6 bases). V was pared by 0 bases and J by 5 bases, with 12 bases between. Germline lookup yields CDR1 SGDLS and CDR2 YYNGEE. CDR3 length equals 15 residues. CDR3: CASSVGPSADNEQFF. The CDR3 DNA reads TGTGCCAGCAGCGTAGGGCCTAGCGCCGACAATGAGCAGTTCTTC.

The chain has TRBV6-2 or TRBV6-3 and TRBJ2-7; D is uncertain. CDR3 length equals 17 residues. CDR1 is MNHEY, CDR2 SVGEGT, per germline. V lost 2 bases and J 2 bases, leaving 19 bases between the germline ends. The CDR3 DNA reads as TGTGCCAGCAGTTACCCACGGGTAGCAGGATCTACCTACGAGCAGTACTTC. This encodes CASSYPRVAGSTYEQYF.

This clone was recorded only once. Written as DNA, the CDR3 is TGTGCCAGCAAGGGGGCCGGGGAGCTGTTTTTT. Amino acid sequence: CASKGAGELFF. The chain couples TRBV9 to TRBJ2-2; D possibly corresponds to TRBD1 (6 bases). Germline CDR1 and CDR2: SGDLS and YYNGEE. V lost 6 bases and J 6 bases, leaving 6 bases between the germline ends. This CDR3 has 11 residues.

J is TRBJ1-1 and V is TRBV14; D gene uncertain. Germline V gives CDR1 SGHDN, CDR2 FVKESK. V gave up 4 bases and J gave up 8 bases, with 14 bases separating them. The CDR3 is 13 amino acids. The CDR3 region has the DNA TGTGCCAGCAGCCCGTTGGGCGCTCCAGAAGCTTTCTTT. Protein product: CASSPLGAPEAFF.

The J gene is TRBJ1-2, the V gene TRBV19; 9 bases map to TRBD1. V shed 5 bases and J 6 bases; nucleotides not matched to a gene: 7. Germline V lookup: CDR1 LNHDA, CDR2 SQIVND (reference sequence). This CDR3 is 14 amino acids long. CDR3 residues: CASSRDRGRDGYTF. CDR3 DNA sequence: TGTGCCAGTAGTCGCGACAGGGGGAGGGATGGCTACACCTTC.

The V and J genes are TRBV20-1 and TRBJ1-5; the D is unclear. Trimming removed 3 bases at V and 6 bases at J, with 18 bases between. In germline, CDR1 is DFQATT, CDR2 SNEGSKA (reference sequence). The CDR3 is made up of 15 amino acids. The CDR3 bases are TGCAGTGCTAGTCTTCCAGGATCCTCCGGTCAGCCCCAGCATTTT. It encodes CSASLPGSSGQPQHF.

The V and J genes are TRBV18 and TRBJ1-6; D unclear. V shed 2 bases and J shed 0 bases, with 14 bases lying between them. The CDR3 is made up of 18 amino acids. The germline gives CDR1 KGHSH, CDR2 LQKENI. CDR3 sequence: CASSPTGASRSYNSPLHF. The CDR3 DNA follows: TGTGCCAGCTCACCAACGGGCGCCTCCCGCTCCTATAATTCACCCCTCCACTTT. Based on the CDR3 plus reference TRBV18 and TRBJ1-6, the full variable domain is NAGVMQNPRHLVRRRGQEARLRCSPMKGHSHVYWYRQLPEEGLKFMVYLQKENIIDESGMPKERFSAEFPKEGPSILRIQQVVRGDSAAYFCASSPTGASRSYNSPLHFGNGTRLTVT.